This TCR beta chain was found in a study of shared clonotypes between healthy human individuals. About the study: Per donor, three plates held CD4 naive cells, three held CD4 memory, two held CD8 naive and one held CD8 memory.

The repertoire was sequenced with immunoSEQ multiplex PCR; TCRdb's copy has only in-frame clones and lacks some. The repertoire holds roughly 2.5 million clones, around nine tenths seen once, with 0.11% to 0.15% in the top ten. Naive CD45RA+ and memory CD45RA-negative subsets were split from CD4+ cells. CDR1 is WSHSY and CDR2 is SAAADI in the germline V gene. The CDR3 has 13 residues. Concerning this clone: Its antigen is currently unknown.

The study's findings and limits: The donor pool, a small one, limited the genetic and exposure-history diversity represented. Sequencing depth was expected to affect clonotype sharing among donors.

Input material: naive CD4+ T cells sorted from blood. As for subset: CD45RA+ positively selected. This sequence originates from a man between 18 and 35 years old in good health. This sequence joins TRBV10-2 and TRBJ2-5, with 8 bases aligning to TRBD1. Near its end, the DNA agrees better with TRBJ2-7, so the J call may be wrong. The CDR3 spells CASNRDRSYEQYF. In nucleotides, the CDR3 is TGCGCCAGCAATCGGGACAGGAGCTACGAGCAGTACTTC.